One sample yielded the 15 T cell receptor beta chains listed below, sequenced in a study of shared clonotypes between healthy human individuals. The assay was immunoSEQ multiplex PCR, and TCRdb's table has in-frame clones only and misses some. The sample gives about 2.1 million clones, around 93% of which show up once; more than 1.5% is in the top ten. Positive CCR7 selection of CD45RO-negative cells yielded the naive CD8 cells, and terminally differentiated effector memory CD45RA+ cells were excluded. The specimen was naive CD8+ T cells from PBMCs. Source of these receptors: a man aged 18 to 35 in good health. Some clones in this sample may be carry-over from other donors' samples.

The V call is TRBV5-6, the J call TRBJ1-3; possibly TRBD1 for D (6 bases). CDR3 size: 15 residues. V dropped 5 bases and J dropped 0 bases, with 12 bases sitting between them. Germline values: CDR1 SGHDT, CDR2 YYEEEE. The CDR3 spells CASSFGQFSGNTIYF. The CDR3 nucleotides read TGTGCCAGCAGTTTTGGACAGTTCTCTGGAAACACCATATATTTT.

The chain recombines TRBV7-8 with TRBJ2-3; 11 positions match TRBD2. CDR1 SGHVS and CDR2 FQNEAQ come from the germline V gene. CDR3 length equals 18 residues. Unmatched junction bases numbered 14, after V lost 7 bases and J lost 2 bases. The CDR3 sequence is CASNSRLAGGDITDTQYF. CDR3 coding DNA: TGTGCCAGCAACTCTAGGCTAGCGGGAGGCGATATCACAGATACGCAGTATTTT. The full variable domain, its missing parts supplied by reference TRBV7-8 and TRBJ2-3, is GAGVSQSPRYKVAKRGQDVALRCDPISGHVSLFWYQQALGQGPEFLTYFQNEAQLDKSGLPSDRFFAERPEGSVSTLKIQRTQQEDSAVYLCASNSRLAGGDITDTQYFGPGTRLTVL.

The chain couples TRBV27 to TRBJ2-1; TRBD2 aligns across 10 bases. CDR1 MNHEY and CDR2 SMNVEV come from the germline V gene (reference sequence). The ends lost 0 bases at V and 0 bases at J; junction bases unmatched: 14. This CDR3 region has 21 residues. CDR3 DNA: TGTGCCAGCAGTTTATCGCGCGCCGGACTAGCGGAGGGTAGCTCCTACAATGAGCAGTTCTTC. It codes for CASSLSRAGLAEGSSYNEQFF.

The chain has TRBV21-1 and TRBJ1-1; the table's D call of TRBD1 was not tested on the DNA. TRBV21-1 is designated a pseudogene. The CDR3 is made up of 16 amino acids. CDR3: CASSKVGQGMNTEAFF. For the CDR3, the DNA is TGTGCCAGCAGCAAAGTTGGACAGGGTATGAACACTGAAGCTTTCTTT.

A single count supports this clone. The chain carries TRBV18 and TRBJ2-1; D is unclear. The germline gives CDR1 KGHSH, CDR2 LQKENI. This CDR3 has 12 residues. V was trimmed by 2 bases and J by 9 bases, leaving 8 bases between them. This chain's CDR3 is CASSPVRREQFF. CDR3 DNA: TGTGCCAGCTCACCAGTACGGCGTGAGCAGTTCTTC.

This clone was recorded only once. The chain joins TRBV28 to TRBJ1-2, with 9 bases fitting TRBD1. The CDR3 runs 16 residues. J was trimmed by 7 bases and V by 4 bases; bases with no gene match: 13. The germline CDR1 and CDR2 sequences are MDHEN and SYDVKM. CDR3 in DNA: TGTGCCAGCAGTTCGACCCGGGACAGGGCTGCTGGTGGCTACACCTTC. This translates into CASSSTRDRAAGGYTF.

The gene calls are TRBV7-8 and TRBJ1-5; D may be TRBD1 (5 bases). The ends were cut back, 7 bases at V and 2 bases at J, with 18 bases in the middle. Germline V gives CDR1 SGHVS, CDR2 FQNEAQ. The CDR3 has 16 amino acids. The CDR3 reads CASTTSMGGGNQPQHF. In DNA, the CDR3 is TGTGCCAGCACCACCTCCATGGGGGGAGGCAATCAGCCCCAGCATTTT.

For this clone: Other nucleotide sequences from this sample produce the same CDR3. This chain uses TRBV29-1 with TRBJ2-3, with no clear D. Germline-derived CDR1 and CDR2 are SQVTM and ANQGSEA. Trimming took 4 bases from V and 0 from J, leaving 8 bases between them. CDR3 size: 13 residues. The CDR3 spells CSVVPRSTDTQYF. CDR3 nucleotide sequence: TGCAGCGTTGTGCCCCGGAGCACAGATACGCAGTATTTT.

The V call is TRBV7-8, the J call TRBJ2-7; D is undetermined. The V end was cut by 0 bases, the J end by 5 bases, with 14 bases between. The germline V gene encodes CDR1 SGHVS and CDR2 FQNEAQ. The CDR3 loop spans 15 amino acids. The chain's CDR3 is CASSLALGSGNEQYF. The CDR3 nucleotides read TGTGCCAGCAGCTTAGCGCTGGGGTCTGGGAACGAGCAGTACTTC.

This sequence joins TRBV27 and TRBJ2-1; 8 bases match TRBD2. V lost 7 bases and J lost 9; bases outside the gene matches: 5. Germline CDR1 is MNHEY and CDR2 is SMNVEV (reference sequence). The length of the CDR3 is 12 residues. The CDR3 region is CASTSGRGEQFF. For the CDR3, the DNA is TGTGCCAGCACTAGCGGGCGGGGTGAGCAGTTCTTC.

The chain has TRBV6-5 and TRBJ2-2; perhaps D is TRBD1 or TRBD2 (6 bases each). Germline loops: CDR1 MNHEY, CDR2 SVGAGI. V was clipped by 11 bases and J by 5 bases, with 18 bases between them. The CDR3 is 14 amino acids. The CDR3 DNA is TGTGCCGGCGGTGGGCGAGGGGGGACCGGGGAGCTGTTTTTT. Its protein product is CAGGGRGGTGELFF.

V usage is TRBV7-8 and J usage is TRBJ2-7; D is unresolved. V shed 6 bases and J shed 4 bases, with 7 bases lying between them. The CDR3 totals 11 residues. From germline, CDR1 is SGHVS and CDR2 FQNEAQ. The CDR3 bases are TGTGCCAGCAGGGCCGCGTACGAGCAGTACTTC. It specifies CASRAAYEQYF.

The chain joins TRBV27 to TRBJ1-1; TRBD1 matches at 7 bases. V lost 2 bases to trimming and J lost 4 bases; unmatched junction nucleotides: 7. The CDR3 totals 15 residues. Germline V gene data show CDR1 as MNHEY and CDR2 as SMNVEV (reference sequence). In DNA, the CDR3 is TGTGCCAGCAGTTTACTTTGGGGACAGACCACTGAAGCTTTCTTT. Protein product: CASSLLWGQTTEAFF.

CDR3: CASSKEGQVHEQFF. CDR3 nucleotide sequence: TGTGCCAGCAGCAAAGAGGGACAGGTTCATGAGCAGTTCTTC. The rearrangement joins TRBV21-1 to TRBJ2-1; TRBD1, the D gene given by the table, was not confirmed from the DNA. TRBV21-1 is deemed a pseudogene. CDR3 length: 14 residues.

CDR3 loop: CASSHVPWGEEQFF. In nucleotides, the CDR3 is TGCGCCAGCAGCCATGTCCCATGGGGAGAGGAGCAGTTCTTC. V usage is TRBV4-1 and J usage is TRBJ2-1; the D gene is possibly TRBD2 (5 bases). V was pared by 3 bases and J by 10 bases, with 16 bases between. There are 14 residues in the CDR3. Looked up from germline, CDR1 is MGHRA and CDR2 is YSYEKL.